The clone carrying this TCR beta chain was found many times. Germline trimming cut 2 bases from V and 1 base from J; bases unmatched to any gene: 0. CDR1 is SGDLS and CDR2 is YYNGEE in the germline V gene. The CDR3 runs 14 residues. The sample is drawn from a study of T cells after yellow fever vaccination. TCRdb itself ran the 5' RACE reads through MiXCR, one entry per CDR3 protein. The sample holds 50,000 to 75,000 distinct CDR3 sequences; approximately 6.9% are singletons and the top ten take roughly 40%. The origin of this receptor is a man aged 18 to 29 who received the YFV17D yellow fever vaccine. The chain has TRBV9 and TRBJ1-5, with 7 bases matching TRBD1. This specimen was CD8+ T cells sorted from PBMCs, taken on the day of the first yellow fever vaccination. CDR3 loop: CASSVTGSNQPQHF. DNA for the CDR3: TGTGCCAGCAGCGTGACAGGGAGCAATCAGCCCCAGCATTTT.